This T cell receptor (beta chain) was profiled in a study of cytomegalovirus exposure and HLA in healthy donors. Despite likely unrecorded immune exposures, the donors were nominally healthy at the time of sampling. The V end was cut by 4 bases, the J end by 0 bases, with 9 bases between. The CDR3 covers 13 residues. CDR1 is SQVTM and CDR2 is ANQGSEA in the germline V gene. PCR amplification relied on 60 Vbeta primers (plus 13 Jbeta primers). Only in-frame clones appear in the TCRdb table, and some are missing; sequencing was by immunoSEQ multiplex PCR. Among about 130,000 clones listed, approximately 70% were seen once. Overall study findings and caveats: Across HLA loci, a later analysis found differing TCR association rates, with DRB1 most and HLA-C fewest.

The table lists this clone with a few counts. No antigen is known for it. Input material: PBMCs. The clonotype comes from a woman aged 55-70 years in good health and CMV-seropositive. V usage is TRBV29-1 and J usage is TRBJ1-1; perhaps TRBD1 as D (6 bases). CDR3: CSVGWDMNTEAFF. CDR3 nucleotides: TGCAGCGTTGGGTGGGACATGAACACTGAAGCTTTCTTT.